This is a list of T cell receptor beta chains from one sample in a study of vaccination and CD4 T cells after COVID-19. These receptors' antigens are unknown. Each CDR3 protein is one row after TCRdb ran MiXCR on the PCR reads. The sample has roughly 7,300 distinct CDR3 sequences, roughly a third seen once. Sequenced sample: CD4+ T cells from blood, cultured in vitro. The receptors here all came from a human donor in good health. Both conserved end residues are part of each CDR3. The order of the fields is clone size, D gene, V gene, J gene, CDR3 DNA, CDR3 protein. D genes are given only for firm matches. The size entry is marked missing in some rows and otherwise reads once, few, many or a size class.

clone size: few
D gene: NA
V gene: TRBV20-1
J gene: TRBJ1-1
CDR3 DNA: TGCAAGAGTGGGAAGACGAACACTGAAGCTTTCTTT
CDR3 protein: CKSGKTNTEAFF

clone size: few
D gene: TRBD2
V gene: TRBV20-1
J gene: TRBJ2-3
CDR3 DNA: TGCAGTGTTCTGCGGGAGACGCAAGATACGCAGTATTTT
CDR3 protein: CSVLRETQDTQYF

clone size: NA
D gene: TRBD2
V gene: TRBV20-1
J gene: TRBJ2-3
CDR3 DNA: TGCAGTGCCCCCTTTGGACTAGCGGGAGATGGTGCGCAGTATTTT
CDR3 protein: CSAPFGLAGDGAQYF

clone size: medium-sized
D gene: TRBD1
V gene: TRBV10-3
J gene: TRBJ1-6
CDR3 DNA: TGTGCCATCAGTGATGGTCAGGGGGAGGCACCCCTCCACTTT
CDR3 protein: CAISDGQGEAPLHF

clone size: NA
D gene: TRBD1
V gene: TRBV10-3
J gene: TRBJ1-2
CDR3 DNA: TGTGCCATCAGTCTAGGACAGGGGAATGGCTACACCTTC
CDR3 protein: CAISLGQGNGYTF

clone size: NA
D gene: TRBD2
V gene: TRBV20-1
J gene: TRBJ2-2
CDR3 DNA: TGCAGTGCTAGTGTGCTAGCGGGTCCCACCGGGGAGCTGTTTTTT
CDR3 protein: CSASVLAGPTGELFF

clone size: NA
D gene: NA
V gene: TRBV7-3
J gene: TRBJ2-7
CDR3 DNA: TGTGCCAGCAGCCCTGGGCGCTCCTACGAGCAGTACTTC
CDR3 protein: CASSPGRSYEQYF

clone size: NA
D gene: NA
V gene: TRBV20-1
J gene: TRBJ2-1
CDR3 DNA: TGCAGTGCTCCGGAGCACTCCTACAATGAGCAGTTCTTC
CDR3 protein: CSAPEHSYNEQFF

clone size: few
D gene: NA
V gene: TRBV24-1
J gene: TRBJ1-2
CDR3 DNA: TGTGCCACCAGTGCGCGGGATAGCTATGGCTACACCTTC
CDR3 protein: CATSARDSYGYTF

clone size: NA
D gene: NA
V gene: TRBV29-1
J gene: TRBJ1-2
CDR3 DNA: TGCAGCGTTGAAAACAGCCTCTATGGCTACACCTTC
CDR3 protein: CSVENSLYGYTF

clone size: NA
D gene: TRBD2
V gene: TRBV11-1
J gene: TRBJ2-7
CDR3 DNA: TGTGCCAGCAGCTTATCTGGTAGCGGGCTGTACGAGCAGTACTTC
CDR3 protein: CASSLSGSGLYEQYF

clone size: large
D gene: TRBD1
V gene: TRBV6-5
J gene: TRBJ2-5
CDR3 DNA: TGTGCCAGCAGTTCCACACAGGGGCAAGAGACCCAGTACTTC
CDR3 protein: CASSSTQGQETQYF

clone size: NA
D gene: NA
V gene: TRBV11-1
J gene: TRBJ2-5
CDR3 DNA: TGTGCCAGCAGCTTGAGGGGGATCCAAGAGACCCAGTACTTC
CDR3 protein: CASSLRGIQETQYF

clone size: few
D gene: NA
V gene: TRBV6-1
J gene: TRBJ2-1
CDR3 DNA: TGTGCCAGCAGAACCAACAATGAGCAGTTCTTC
CDR3 protein: CASRTNNEQFF

clone size: medium-sized
D gene: TRBD2
V gene: TRBV20-1
J gene: TRBJ2-5
CDR3 DNA: TGCAGTGCTAGAGATGCCGGGAGGCCCCAAGAGACCCAGTACTTC
CDR3 protein: CSARDAGRPQETQYF

clone size: NA
D gene: NA
V gene: TRBV6-2/TRBV6-3
J gene: TRBJ1-2
CDR3 DNA: TGTGCCAGCAGTTACTTACCGGGCTATGGCTACACCTTC
CDR3 protein: CASSYLPGYGYTF

clone size: NA
D gene: NA
V gene: TRBV11-2
J gene: TRBJ2-5
CDR3 DNA: TGTGCCAGCAGCTCCCTGGGGACCCAGTACTTC
CDR3 protein: CASSSLGTQYF

clone size: few
D gene: NA
V gene: TRBV5-4
J gene: TRBJ2-5
CDR3 DNA: TGTGCCAGCAGCTCGGTAGGGGGGGAGACCCAGTACTTC
CDR3 protein: CASSSVGGETQYF

clone size: NA
D gene: TRBD1
V gene: TRBV20-1
J gene: TRBJ2-3
CDR3 DNA: TGCAGTGCTAGGGCCGGGACAGGGCGCGATACGCAGTATTTT
CDR3 protein: CSARAGTGRDTQYF